These 32 T cell receptor beta chains originate from one sample sequenced in a study of T cell repertoires in cytomegalovirus infection. One entry per CDR3 protein, called by TCRdb with MiXCR from the reads. The sample consists of 150,000 to 200,000 distinct CDR3 sequences, 25% to 30% of them appearing once. The sequenced sample consisted of PBMCs. The receptors shown here come from a human donor in good health (CMV status not recorded). Some clones in this sample may be carry-over from other donors' samples.

The V gene is TRBV4-1, the J gene TRBJ2-1, with a weak D call TRBD1 (5 bases). Germline assignment: CDR1 MGHRA and CDR2 YSYEKL. Trimming pared 0 bases from V and 1 base from J, leaving 10 bases between. This CDR3 spans 16 amino acids. In DNA form, the CDR3 reads TGCGCCAGCAGCCAAGAGGGGCTAGAATCCTACAATGAGCAGTTCTTC. Protein sequence: CASSQEGLESYNEQFF.

This clonotype was picked up a small number of times. V usage is TRBV7-8 and J usage is TRBJ2-7; TRBD1 or TRBD2 may be the D gene (6 bases each). V lost 5 bases, J lost 3 bases, and 20 bases lay in between. This CDR3 has 16 amino acids. The germline gives CDR1 SGHVS, CDR2 FQNEAQ. The chain's CDR3 is CASSPGGPKVSYEQYF. The CDR3 DNA is TGTGCCAGCAGCCCCGGGGGCCCAAAAGTTAGCTACGAGCAGTACTTC.

This clonotype has only a few counts. The gene calls are TRBV24-1 and TRBJ2-3; possible D gene TRBD1, 6 bases. The V end lost 4 bases, the J end lost 2 bases, and 12 bases lay between the germline ends. The CDR3 contains 15 residues. Per the germline V gene, CDR1 is KGHDR and CDR2 is SFDVKD. CDR3 DNA: TGTGCCACCAGTGAAGGGTCAGGGGTCACAGATACGCAGTATTTT. Amino acids: CATSEGSGVTDTQYF.

The chain links TRBV7-8 to TRBJ1-5; TRBD1 agrees at 8 bases. The CDR3 consists of 14 residues. With V trimmed by 3 bases and J by 7 bases, 5 bases remained unmatched. Germline V CDR1 and CDR2: SGHVS, FQNEAQ. CDR3 sequence: CASSFDRGGQPQHF. For the CDR3, the DNA is TGTGCCAGCAGCTTTGACAGGGGAGGGCAGCCCCAGCATTTT.

The chain is built from TRBV20-1 and TRBJ2-5; the D is unclear. CDR1 and CDR2 (germline): DFQATT, SNEGSKA (reference sequence). The CDR3 is 13 amino acids. V was cut by 0 bases and J by 5 bases, with 10 bases left in between. CDR3 residues: CSARELVEETQYF. The CDR3 DNA sequence: TGCAGTGCTAGAGAGCTGGTAGAGGAGACCCAGTACTTC.

This chain joins TRBV10-3 and TRBJ1-2; 9 bases match TRBD1. The CDR3 sequence is 12 residues long. V dropped 4 bases and J dropped 8; count of bases not matched to a gene: 2. Germline V CDR1 and CDR2: ENHRY, SYGVKD. CDR3 DNA sequence: TGTGCCATCAGTGGACAGGGGGGAGGCTACACCTTC. Translating gives CAISGQGGGYTF.

The table lists this clonotype with a few counts. This sequence joins TRBV6-5 and TRBJ2-7; D is perhaps TRBD1 (6 bases). Trimming took off 2 bases at V and 2 bases at J, with 10 bases between the two ends. CDR1 is MNHEY, CDR2 SVGAGI, per germline. The CDR3 covers 14 residues. The CDR3 loop reads CASSYLQGAYEQYF. CDR3 nucleotide sequence: TGTGCCAGCAGTTACCTACAGGGAGCCTACGAGCAGTACTTC.

This clonotype occurred many times. This chain connects TRBV7-2 to TRBJ2-3; maybe TRBD2 (5 bases). Per the germline V gene, CDR1 is SGHTA and CDR2 is FQGNSA. The CDR3 extends over 16 amino acids. Trimming removed 1 base from V and 3 bases from J, with 14 bases in between. DNA of the CDR3: TGTGCCAGCAGCTTAGACCTAGCAGTCGGGACAGATACGCAGTATTTT. As protein: CASSLDLAVGTDTQYF. Filled out from reference TRBV7-2 and TRBJ2-3, the complete variable domain reads GAGVSQSPSNKVTEKGKDVELRCDPISGHTALYWYRQSLGQGLEFLIYFQGNSAPDKSGLPSDRFSAERTGGSVSTLTIQRTQQEDSAVYLCASSLDLAVGTDTQYFGPGTRLTVL.

This clonotype turned up a few times. The rearrangement links TRBV3-1 to TRBJ1-2; TRBD1 matches at 7 bases. Germline values: CDR1 LGHDT, CDR2 YNNKEL (reference sequence). The CDR3 runs 14 residues. After removal of 1 base from V and 4 bases from J, the junction contained 3 bases not matched to a gene. The CDR3 DNA follows: TGTGCCAGCAGCCAAGGTCCAGGGGGCTATGGCTACACCTTC. Its translation: CASSQGPGGYGYTF.

The chain has TRBV9 and TRBJ1-3, with D unclear. Trimming left V 2 bases short and J 4 bases short, with 10 bases between. The CDR3 spans 14 residues. Germline-derived CDR1 and CDR2 are SGDLS and YYNGEE. This CDR3 is CASSVADPGNTIYF. The CDR3 nucleotides read TGTGCCAGCAGCGTGGCAGACCCCGGAAACACCATATATTTT. Together with reference TRBV9 and TRBJ1-3, the CDR3 gives the full variable domain: DSGVTQTPKHLITATGQRVTLRCSPRSGDLSVYWYQQSLDQGLQFLIQYYNGEERAKGNILERFSAQQFPDLHSELNLSSLELGDSALYFCASSVADPGNTIYFGEGSWLTVV.

J is TRBJ1-1 and V is TRBV19; 9 bases line up with TRBD1. Germline trimming cut 9 bases from V and 6 bases from J; bases unmatched to any gene: 17. This CDR3 contains 16 residues. In germline, CDR1 is LNHDA, CDR2 SQIVND (reference sequence). CDR3 amino acids: CASNHGGTGSISEAFF. The DNA of the CDR3 is TGTGCCAGCAACCATGGGGGGACAGGGAGTATCTCTGAAGCTTTCTTT.

This clonotype has a handful of counts. Here the CDR3 DNA reads TGCAGTGCTACCGAAGGTAGACCGGATCAGCCCCAGCATTTT. As protein: CSATEGRPDQPQHF. This sequence joins TRBV20-1 and TRBJ1-5, with D unresolved. Germline V gene data show CDR1 as DFQATT and CDR2 as SNEGSKA (reference sequence). This CDR3 region has 14 residues. V was shortened by 4 bases and J by 5 bases, with 15 bases between the two germline ends.

The gene calls are TRBV27 and TRBJ2-3; D is perhaps TRBD1 (5 bases). Per germline, CDR1 MNHEY and CDR2 SMNVEV (reference sequence). The germline V and J ends were trimmed by 3 bases and 4 bases, with 8 bases remaining between them. The CDR3 spans 13 residues. DNA for the CDR3: TGTGCCAGCAGTTTCCTAGGGGCAGATACGCAGTATTTT. Its protein product is CASSFLGADTQYF.

This clonotype has a handful of counts. The chain links TRBV7-9 to TRBJ1-2; tentative D call: TRBD1 (5 bases). Trimming stripped 2 bases from V and 7 bases from J, with 5 bases between. Germline CDR1 and CDR2: SEHNR and FQNEAQ (reference sequence). This CDR3 has 11 residues. DNA for the CDR3: TGTGCCAGCAGCTTACAGGGTGGCTACACCTTC. It specifies CASSLQGGYTF. Looking up the rest from reference TRBV7-9 and TRBJ1-2 gives the full variable domain: DTGVSQNPRHKITKRGQNVTFRCDPISEHNRLYWYRQTLGQGPEFLTYFQNEAQLEKSRLLSDRFSAERPKGSFSTLEIQRTEQGDSAMYLCASSLQGGYTFGSGTRLTVV.

The table lists this clonotype with a few counts. The chain has TRBV6-2 or TRBV6-3 and TRBJ1-2, with 10 nucleotides matching TRBD1. The length of the CDR3 is 14 residues. Germline V gives CDR1 MNHEY, CDR2 SVGEGT. J was trimmed by 4 bases and V by 7 bases; bases with no gene match: 6. CDR3 DNA: TGTGCCAGCATCCGGACAGGGGGAGGCTATGGCTACACCTTC. This encodes CASIRTGGGYGYTF.

The rearrangement joins TRBV25-1 to TRBJ2-7; D might be TRBD1 or TRBD2, each matching 5 bases. Germline values: CDR1 MGHDK, CDR2 SYGVNS. This CDR3 is built from 13 residues. V lost 4 bases and J 6 bases, leaving 13 bases between the germline ends. The CDR3 is CASSGGSGFEQYF. The CDR3, as DNA: TGTGCCAGCAGTGGGGGGTCTGGCTTCGAGCAGTACTTC.

CDR3 amino acids: CASSEARTGELFF. CDR3 DNA: TGTGCCAGCAGTGAGGCGCGTACCGGGGAGCTGTTTTTT. This chain joins TRBV2 and TRBJ2-2, with D uncertain. The CDR3 runs to 13 residues. V lost 3 bases, J lost 5 bases, and 7 bases lay in between. Looked up from germline, CDR1 is SNHLY and CDR2 is FYNNEI.

The chain couples TRBV15 to TRBJ1-2; 10 nucleotides line up with TRBD1. V shed 3 bases, J shed 6 bases, and the junction held 4 bases outside the gene matches. The CDR3 length is 14 residues. Per the germline V gene, CDR1 is LNHNV and CDR2 is YYDKDF (reference sequence). CDR3 protein: CATSRGTGEHGYTF. CDR3 coding DNA: TGTGCCACCAGCAGGGGGACAGGGGAACATGGCTACACCTTC.

The chain uses TRBV12-3 or TRBV12-4 and TRBJ1-4; D uncertain. Trimming took off 4 bases at V and 8 bases at J, with 8 bases between the two ends. This CDR3 comprises 12 residues. This CDR3 reads CASSSSGEKLFF. CDR3 coding DNA: TGTGCCAGCAGTTCCTCGGGGGAAAAACTGTTTTTT.

This clonotype was picked up one time. The chain carries TRBV2 and TRBJ2-2; TRBD1 might be the D (5 bases). The CDR3 has 15 residues. In germline, CDR1 is SNHLY, CDR2 FYNNEI. Trimming shortened V by 1 base and J by 3 bases, and 9 bases separated the two germline ends. This CDR3 reads CASSEDRIYTGELFF. The CDR3 region has the DNA TGTGCCAGCAGTGAAGACAGGATTTACACCGGGGAGCTGTTTTTT.

The chain uses TRBV20-1 and TRBJ2-1; D ambiguous. The V and J ends lost 5 bases and 3 bases respectively, with 17 bases between them. The CDR3 consists of 15 residues. The germline V gene has CDR1 DFQATT and CDR2 SNEGSKA (reference sequence). CDR3 amino acids: CSAGWARLNYNEQFF. For the CDR3, the DNA is TGCAGTGCTGGGTGGGCACGGCTTAACTACAATGAGCAGTTCTTC.

This clonotype was counted many times. The CDR3 DNA is TGTGCCAGCAGCCTGGGGTTGGGGGGCGCTGGAAACACCATATATTTT. This sequence encodes CASSLGLGGAGNTIYF. J is TRBJ1-3 and V is TRBV7-8; D may be TRBD1 (6 bases). Trimming removed 5 bases from V and 2 bases from J, with 16 bases in between. Per the germline V gene, CDR1 is SGHVS and CDR2 is FQNEAQ. The CDR3 length is 16 residues.

The chain is built from TRBV5-6 and TRBJ1-1, with D unresolved. The CDR3 loop spans 13 amino acids. CDR1 is SGHDT and CDR2 is YYEEEE in the germline V gene. Trimming cost V 2 bases and J 8 bases, with 13 bases left between them. The CDR3 here is CASSLSGPWEAFF. Here the CDR3 DNA reads TGTGCCAGCAGCTTATCCGGGCCTTGGGAAGCTTTCTTT.

This clonotype was recorded a few times. The J gene is TRBJ2-6, the V gene TRBV19, with a weak D call TRBD2 (6 bases). The CDR3 totals 16 residues. V was shortened by 5 bases and J by 6 bases, with 17 bases between the two germline ends. CDR1 LNHDA and CDR2 SQIVND come from the germline V gene (reference sequence). The CDR3 here is CASSAGPSDVANVLTF. DNA for the CDR3: TGTGCCAGTAGTGCGGGACCTTCTGACGTGGCCAACGTCCTGACTTTC. Full variable domain (outside the CDR3, taken from reference TRBV19 and TRBJ2-6): DGGITQSPKYLFRKEGQNVTLSCEQNLNHDAMYWYRQDPGQGLRLIYYSQIVNDFQKGDIAEGYSVSREKKESFPLTVTSAQKNPTAFYLCASSAGPSDVANVLTFGAGSRLTVL.

The rearrangement links TRBV19 to TRBJ1-5; weak D call: TRBD1 (5 bases). This CDR3 has 16 residues. The germline gives CDR1 LNHDA, CDR2 SQIVND (reference sequence). V dropped 5 bases and J dropped 9 bases, with 23 bases sitting between them. In nucleotides, the CDR3 is TGTGCCAGTAGTGTGACCTCCAGGGTCCGGGAAGGGCCCCAGCATTTT. Translated: CASSVTSRVREGPQHF. The complete variable domain, with remaining parts taken from reference TRBV19 and TRBJ1-5, reads DGGITQSPKYLFRKEGQNVTLSCEQNLNHDAMYWYRQDPGQGLRLIYYSQIVNDFQKGDIAEGYSVSREKKESFPLTVTSAQKNPTAFYLCASSVTSRVREGPQHFGDGTRLSIL.

There are a few counts of this clonotype. The rearrangement joins TRBV7-6 to TRBJ1-4; D gene unclear. Germline CDR1 and CDR2: SGHVS and FNYEAQ. Trimming shortened V by 1 base and J by 12 bases, and 21 bases separated the two germline ends. The CDR3 loop spans 16 amino acids. The CDR3 DNA reads as TGTGCCAGCAGCTTAGACGGGCAGTCCACTAATGAGGAACTGTTTTTT. This encodes CASSLDGQSTNEELFF.

This clonotype showed up just a few times. This sequence joins TRBV7-9 and TRBJ1-5; TRBD1 matches at 7 bases. V shed 1 base and J 3 bases; nucleotides not matched to a gene: 6. CDR1 is SEHNR, CDR2 FQNEAQ, per germline (reference sequence). CDR3 length: 16 amino acids. The DNA for the CDR3 is TGTGCCAGCAGCTTAGGAACAGGGGATTTCAATCAGCCCCAGCATTTT. Its translation: CASSLGTGDFNQPQHF.

The chain uses TRBV6-2 or TRBV6-3 and TRBJ2-1; D is tentatively TRBD1 or TRBD2 (5 bases each). The germline gives CDR1 MNHEY, CDR2 SVGEGT. Trimming pared 8 bases from V and 6 bases from J, leaving 11 bases between. The CDR3 totals 12 residues. In DNA form, the CDR3 reads TGTGCCAGCCTAGGGACGGGCAATGAGCAGTTCTTC. Its translation is CASLGTGNEQFF.

In this sample, this clonotype turned up a few times. The V call is TRBV29-1, the J call TRBJ2-3; D uncertain. Trimming pared 4 bases from V and 4 bases from J, leaving 12 bases between. The CDR3 spans 13 residues. In germline, CDR1 is SQVTM, CDR2 ANQGSEA. In nucleotides, the CDR3 is TGCAGCGTTGCCGGCCTCGCCCCAGATACGCAGTATTTT. Protein product: CSVAGLAPDTQYF.

A word on this clonotype: The junction does not match germline at one end; this may be a read error. This chain links TRBV7-6 with TRBJ2-3; D uncertain. Germline V gene sequence: CDR1 SGHVS, CDR2 FNYEAQ. The CDR3 contains 13 residues. The CDR3 here is CASSLSPSDTQYF. CDR3 bases: TGTGCTAGCAGCTTAAGCCCCTCAGATACGCAGTATTTT.

On this clonotype itself: Since the CDR3 does not end with the conserved phenylalanine or tryptophan, this likely comes from a read error. The V gene is TRBV6-2 or TRBV6-3, the J gene TRBJ2-7, with D maybe TRBD2 (5 bases). V shed 5 bases and J shed 6 bases, with 17 bases lying between them. CDR1 and CDR2 (germline): MNHEY, SVGEGT. The CDR3 is 14 residues long. CDR3 DNA: TGTGCCAGCAGTCAATATCCCACTAGACCCGAGCAGTACTCC. Protein product: CASSQYPTRPEQYS.

The CDR3 DNA reads TGTGCCAGCAGCTTGGCCTATGAGCAGTTCTTC. As protein: CASSLAYEQFF. The rearrangement links TRBV5-4 to TRBJ2-1; D gene ambiguous. The ends were cut back, 0 bases at V and 8 bases at J, with 3 bases in the middle. CDR1 is SGHNT and CDR2 is YYREEE in the germline V gene (reference sequence). This CDR3 contains 11 residues.